What follows is one T cell receptor beta chain and its context. The normal lung sample lay at least 3 cm, and maximally far, from the tumour. The trim removed 6 bases at V and 0 bases at J, leaving 15 bases unmatched. This CDR3 comprises 18 residues. Germline V gene lookup returns CDR1 SGHKS and CDR2 YYEKEE (reference sequence). The data belong to a study of immune cell composition in non-small cell lung cancer. Method: immunoSEQ multiplex PCR; TCRdb's copy keeps in-frame clones and lacks some. The sample comprises around 7,300 clones, about 83% of which are singletons, and 12% rests with the top ten.

V and J are TRBV5-5 and TRBJ2-3, with TRBD1 identical over 8 bases. The sequencing input was non-adjacent lung tissue. This TCR was recovered from a human donor with non-small cell lung cancer. This chain's CDR3 is CASTPRPWTGTSTDTQYF. In DNA, the CDR3 is TGTGCCAGCACCCCCCGGCCTTGGACAGGGACTAGCACAGATACGCAGTATTTT.